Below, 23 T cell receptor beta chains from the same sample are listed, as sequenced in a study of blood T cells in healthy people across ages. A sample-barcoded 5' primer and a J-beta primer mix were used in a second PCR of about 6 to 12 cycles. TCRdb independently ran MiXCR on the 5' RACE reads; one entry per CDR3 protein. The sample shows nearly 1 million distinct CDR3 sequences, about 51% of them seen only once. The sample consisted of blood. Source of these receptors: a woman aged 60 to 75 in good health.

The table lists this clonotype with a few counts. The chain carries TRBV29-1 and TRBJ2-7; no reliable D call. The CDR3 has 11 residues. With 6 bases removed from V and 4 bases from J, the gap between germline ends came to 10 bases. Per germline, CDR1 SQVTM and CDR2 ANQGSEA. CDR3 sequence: CSVVLGYEQYF. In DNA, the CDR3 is TGCAGCGTGGTGTTAGGGTACGAGCAGTACTTC.

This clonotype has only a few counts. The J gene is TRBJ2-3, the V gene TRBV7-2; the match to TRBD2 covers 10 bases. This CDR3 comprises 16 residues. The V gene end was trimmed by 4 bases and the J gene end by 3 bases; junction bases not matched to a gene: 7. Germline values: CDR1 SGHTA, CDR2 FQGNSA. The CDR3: CASSSTPGLATDTQYF. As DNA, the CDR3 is TGTGCCAGCAGCTCCACGCCGGGACTAGCGACAGATACGCAGTATTTT.

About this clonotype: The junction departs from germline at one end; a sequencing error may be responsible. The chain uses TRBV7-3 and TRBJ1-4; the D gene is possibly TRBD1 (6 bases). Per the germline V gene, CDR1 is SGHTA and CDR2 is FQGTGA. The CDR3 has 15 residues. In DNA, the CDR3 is TGTGCCAGCTCCCCTGCTGGACAGCAAAATGAAAAACAGTTTTTT. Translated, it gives CASSPAGQQNEKQFF.

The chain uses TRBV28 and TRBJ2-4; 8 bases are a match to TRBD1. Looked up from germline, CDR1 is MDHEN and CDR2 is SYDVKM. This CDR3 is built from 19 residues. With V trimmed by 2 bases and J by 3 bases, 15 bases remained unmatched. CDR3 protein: CASSLGILTGGRVKNIQYF. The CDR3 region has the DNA TGTGCCAGCAGTTTAGGGATCCTAACAGGGGGTCGGGTCAAAAACATTCAGTACTTC.

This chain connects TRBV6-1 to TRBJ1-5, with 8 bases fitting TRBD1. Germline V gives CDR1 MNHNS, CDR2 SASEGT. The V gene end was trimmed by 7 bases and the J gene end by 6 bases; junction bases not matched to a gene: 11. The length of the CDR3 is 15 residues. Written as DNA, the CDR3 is TGTGCCAGCAATTTCGGACAGGGTCAAGGTCAGCCCCAGCATTTT. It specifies CASNFGQGQGQPQHF.

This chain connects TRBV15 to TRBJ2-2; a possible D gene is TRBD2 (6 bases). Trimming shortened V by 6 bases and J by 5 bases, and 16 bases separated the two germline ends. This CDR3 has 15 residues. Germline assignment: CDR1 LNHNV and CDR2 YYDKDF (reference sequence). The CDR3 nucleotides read TGTGCCACCAGTCTAGCGTCTAAAGGAACCGGGGAGCTGTTTTTT. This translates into CATSLASKGTGELFF.

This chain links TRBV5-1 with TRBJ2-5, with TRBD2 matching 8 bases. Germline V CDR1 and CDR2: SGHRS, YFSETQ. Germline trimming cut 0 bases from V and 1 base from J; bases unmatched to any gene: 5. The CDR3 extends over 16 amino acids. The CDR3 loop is CASSLGYAGGQETQYF. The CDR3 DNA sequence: TGCGCCAGCAGCTTGGGGTACGCGGGAGGCCAAGAGACCCAGTACTTC.

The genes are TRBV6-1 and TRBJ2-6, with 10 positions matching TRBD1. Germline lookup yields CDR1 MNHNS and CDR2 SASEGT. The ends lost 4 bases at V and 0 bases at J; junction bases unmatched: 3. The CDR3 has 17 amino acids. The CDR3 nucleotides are TGTGCCAGCAGTGGGACAGGGGGGGTCTCTGGGGCCAACGTCCTGACTTTC. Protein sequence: CASSGTGGVSGANVLTF.

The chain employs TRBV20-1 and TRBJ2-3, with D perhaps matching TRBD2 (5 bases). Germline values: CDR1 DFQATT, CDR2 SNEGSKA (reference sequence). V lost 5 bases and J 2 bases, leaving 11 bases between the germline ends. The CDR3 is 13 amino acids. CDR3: CSAVGGYTDTQYF. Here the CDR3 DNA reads TGCAGTGCTGTAGGAGGCTACACAGATACGCAGTATTTT.

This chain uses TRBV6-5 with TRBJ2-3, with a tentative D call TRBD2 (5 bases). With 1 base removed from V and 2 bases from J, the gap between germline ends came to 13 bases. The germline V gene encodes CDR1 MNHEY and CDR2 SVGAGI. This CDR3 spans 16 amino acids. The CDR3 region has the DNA TGTGCCAGCAGTTACTTCGGGATTACCTACACAGATACGCAGTATTTT. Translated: CASSYFGITYTDTQYF.

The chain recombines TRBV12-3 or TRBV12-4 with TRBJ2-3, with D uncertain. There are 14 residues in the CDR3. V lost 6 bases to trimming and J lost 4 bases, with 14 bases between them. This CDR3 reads CASRPRSSADTQYF. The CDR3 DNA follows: TGTGCCAGCAGACCTAGAAGCAGTGCAGATACGCAGTATTTT.

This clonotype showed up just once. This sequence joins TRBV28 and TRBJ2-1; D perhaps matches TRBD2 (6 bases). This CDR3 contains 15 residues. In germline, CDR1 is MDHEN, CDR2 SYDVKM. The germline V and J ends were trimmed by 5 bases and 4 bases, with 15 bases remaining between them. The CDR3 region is CASSVGTSRYNEQFF. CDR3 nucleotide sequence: TGTGCCAGCAGTGTTGGTACTAGCAGATACAATGAGCAGTTCTTC.

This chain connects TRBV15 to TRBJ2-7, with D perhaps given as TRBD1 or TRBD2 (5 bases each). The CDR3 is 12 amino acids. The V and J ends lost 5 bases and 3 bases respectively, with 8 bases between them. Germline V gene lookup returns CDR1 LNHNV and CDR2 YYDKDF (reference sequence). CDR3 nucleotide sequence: TGTGCCACCAGCGGGGGTTACTACGAGCAGTACTTC. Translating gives CATSGGYYEQYF. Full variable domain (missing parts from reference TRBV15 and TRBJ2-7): DAMVIQNPRYQVTQFGKPVTLSCSQTLNHNVMYWYQQKSSQAPKLLFHYYDKDFNNEADTPDNFQSRRPNTSFCFLDIRSPGLGDTAMYLCATSGGYYEQYFGPGTRLTVT.

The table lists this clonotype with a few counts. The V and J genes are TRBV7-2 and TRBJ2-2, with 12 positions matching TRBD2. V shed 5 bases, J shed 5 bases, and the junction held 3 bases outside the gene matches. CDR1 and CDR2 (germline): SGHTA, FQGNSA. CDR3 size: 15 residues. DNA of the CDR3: TGTGCCAGCAGCACCGGACTAGCGGGGACCGGGGAGCTGTTTTTT. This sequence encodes CASSTGLAGTGELFF.

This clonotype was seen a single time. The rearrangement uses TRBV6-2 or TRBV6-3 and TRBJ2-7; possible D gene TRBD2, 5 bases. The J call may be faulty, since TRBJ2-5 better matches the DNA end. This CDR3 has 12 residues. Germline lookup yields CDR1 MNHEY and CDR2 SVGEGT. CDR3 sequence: CASSHGKETQYF. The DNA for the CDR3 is TGTGCCAGCAGTCACGGGAAAGAGACCCAGTACTTC.

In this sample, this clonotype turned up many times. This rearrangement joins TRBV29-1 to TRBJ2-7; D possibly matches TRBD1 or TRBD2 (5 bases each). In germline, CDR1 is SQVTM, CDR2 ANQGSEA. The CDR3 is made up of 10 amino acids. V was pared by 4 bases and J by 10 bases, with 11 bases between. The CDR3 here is CSVGEGIQYF. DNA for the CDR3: TGCAGCGTTGGTGAGGGGATCCAGTACTTC.

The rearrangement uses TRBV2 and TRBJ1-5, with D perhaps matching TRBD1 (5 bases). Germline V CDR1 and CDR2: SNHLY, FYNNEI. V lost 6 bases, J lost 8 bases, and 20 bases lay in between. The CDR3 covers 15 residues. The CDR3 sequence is CASRNTGSRGEPQHF. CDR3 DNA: TGTGCCAGCAGGAATACGGGATCAAGAGGGGAGCCCCAGCATTTT.

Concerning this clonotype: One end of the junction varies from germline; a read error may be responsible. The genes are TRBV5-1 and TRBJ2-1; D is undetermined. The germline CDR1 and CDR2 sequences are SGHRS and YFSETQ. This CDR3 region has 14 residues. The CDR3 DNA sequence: TGCGTCAGCAGCTTGGACGGAGAATACAATGAGCAGTTCTTC. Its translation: CVSSLDGEYNEQFF.

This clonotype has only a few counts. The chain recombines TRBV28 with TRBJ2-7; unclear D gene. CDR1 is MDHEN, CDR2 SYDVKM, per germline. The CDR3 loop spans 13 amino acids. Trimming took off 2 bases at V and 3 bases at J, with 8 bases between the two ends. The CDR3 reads CASSLGSFYEQYF. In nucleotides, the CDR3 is TGTGCCAGCAGTTTAGGAAGTTTCTACGAGCAGTACTTC. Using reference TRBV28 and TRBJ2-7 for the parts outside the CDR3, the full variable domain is DVKVTQSSRYLVKRTGEKVFLECVQDMDHENMFWYRQDPGLGLRLIYFSYDVKMKEKGDIPEGYSVSREKKERFSLILESASTNQTSMYLCASSLGSFYEQYFGPGTRLTVT.

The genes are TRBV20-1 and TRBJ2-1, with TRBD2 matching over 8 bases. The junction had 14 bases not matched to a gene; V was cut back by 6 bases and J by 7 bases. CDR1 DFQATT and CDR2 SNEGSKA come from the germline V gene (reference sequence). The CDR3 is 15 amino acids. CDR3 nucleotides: TGCAGTGCCCTACTCAGCGGGAGAGGATGGAATGAGCAGTTCTTC. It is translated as CSALLSGRGWNEQFF.

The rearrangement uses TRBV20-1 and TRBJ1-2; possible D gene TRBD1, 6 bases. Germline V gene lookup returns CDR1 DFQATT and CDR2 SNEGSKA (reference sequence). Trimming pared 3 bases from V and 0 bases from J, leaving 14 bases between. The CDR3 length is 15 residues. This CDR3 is CSASQRGRANYGYTF. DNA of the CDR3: TGCAGTGCTAGCCAAAGGGGGAGGGCTAACTATGGCTACACCTTC.

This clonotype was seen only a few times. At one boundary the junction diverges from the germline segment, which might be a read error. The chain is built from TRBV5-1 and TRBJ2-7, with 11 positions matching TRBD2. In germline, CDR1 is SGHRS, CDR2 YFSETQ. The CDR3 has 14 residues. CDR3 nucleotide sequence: TGTGCCAGCAGCGTTGGGACTAGCGGCTACGAGCAGTACTTC. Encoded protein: CASSVGTSGYEQYF.

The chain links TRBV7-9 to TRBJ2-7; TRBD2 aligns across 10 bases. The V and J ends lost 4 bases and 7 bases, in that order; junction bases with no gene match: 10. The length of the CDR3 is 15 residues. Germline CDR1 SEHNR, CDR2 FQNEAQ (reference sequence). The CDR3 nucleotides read TGTGCCAGCAGCTCAAGAACAGCGGGAGGGATGGAGCAGTACTTC. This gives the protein CASSSRTAGGMEQYF.